The 21 T cell receptor beta chains below come from one sample, sequenced in a study of CD8 T cells in Susac syndrome. A quantity of about 0.5 to 1 ug RNA underwent reverse transcription using random hexamers. TCRdb used MiXCR to reprocess the immunoSEQ multiplex PCR reads, holding one entry per CDR3 protein. The data show about 130,000 distinct CDR3 sequences, roughly 94% seen once. The sample comprised CD4+ T cells from PBMCs. These receptors all stem from a human donor with multiple sclerosis.

The rearrangement uses TRBV6-1 and TRBJ1-1; TRBD1 aligns across 7 bases. This CDR3 has 17 residues. Trimming took 6 bases from V and 1 from J; bases not matched to a gene: 14. Germline loops: CDR1 MNHNS, CDR2 SASEGT. CDR3 in amino acids: CASSPHKQGTTNTEAFF. The CDR3 DNA sequence: TGTGCCAGCAGCCCTCATAAACAGGGGACTACGAACACTGAAGCTTTCTTT.

The chain joins TRBV6-6 to TRBJ1-6; 9 nucleotides align to TRBD1. Trimming removed 5 bases from V and 9 bases from J; junction bases left unmatched: 8. The CDR3 extends over 15 amino acids. CDR1 is MNHNY, CDR2 SVGAGI, per germline (reference sequence). The CDR3 sequence: CASSAPGQGSSPLHF. The DNA of the CDR3 is TGTGCCAGCAGTGCGCCGGGACAGGGAAGTTCACCCCTCCACTTT.

The chain combines TRBV5-1 with TRBJ1-5; D gene ambiguous. Germline V gives CDR1 SGHRS, CDR2 YFSETQ. There are 15 residues in the CDR3. V lost 0 bases to trimming and J lost 2 bases, with 9 bases between them. CDR3 DNA sequence: TGCGCCAGCAGCTTGGGTGTTAGTGGCAATCAGCCCCAGCATTTT. Amino acids: CASSLGVSGNQPQHF.

CDR3: CASSIRPGGPYEQYF. DNA for the CDR3: TGTGCCAGTAGTATCCGGCCAGGGGGCCCCTACGAGCAGTACTTC. The V and J genes are TRBV19 and TRBJ2-7; 8 bases match TRBD1. The CDR3 totals 15 residues. V lost 3 bases and J lost 2; bases outside the gene matches: 6. In germline, CDR1 is LNHDA, CDR2 SQIVND (reference sequence).

The rearrangement joins TRBV20-1 to TRBJ2-7; D gene unclear. Germline V gives CDR1 DFQATT, CDR2 SNEGSKA (reference sequence). This CDR3 has 11 amino acids. Trimming took off 5 bases at V and 3 bases at J, with 8 bases between the two ends. The DNA of the CDR3 is TGCAGTGCTCCCGCCCTCTACGAGCAGTACTTC. Protein product: CSAPALYEQYF.

The chain couples TRBV20-1 to TRBJ2-6; D not resolved. Trimming pared 0 bases from V and 11 bases from J, leaving 14 bases between. The CDR3 contains 14 residues. CDR1 DFQATT and CDR2 SNEGSKA come from the germline V gene (reference sequence). Here the CDR3 reads CSARDQRAPDVLTF. In DNA form, the CDR3 reads TGCAGTGCTAGAGATCAAAGGGCTCCCGACGTCCTGACTTTC.

V and J are TRBV5-1 and TRBJ2-7; tentatively, D is TRBD1 (7 bases). The CDR3 consists of 15 residues. Trimming removed 4 bases from V and 4 bases from J, with 18 bases in between. Germline V gives CDR1 SGHRS, CDR2 YFSETQ. The CDR3 spells CASSPRDSGFYEQYF. Here the CDR3 DNA reads TGCGCCAGCAGCCCGCGGGACAGTGGGTTTTACGAGCAGTACTTC.

V gene TRBV7-2 combines with J gene TRBJ1-5, with TRBD1 matching 8 bases. The ends lost 4 bases at V and 3 bases at J; junction bases unmatched: 5. CDR3 length: 15 residues. Germline V gives CDR1 SGHTA, CDR2 FQGNSA. CDR3 sequence: CASSSYRGTNQPQHF. The CDR3 DNA is TGTGCCAGCAGCTCATACAGGGGGACCAATCAGCCCCAGCATTTT.

The chain links TRBV7-2 to TRBJ2-3, with 8 bases fitting TRBD1. CDR3 length: 15 amino acids. The trim removed 4 bases at V and 2 bases at J, leaving 5 bases unmatched. The germline V gene encodes CDR1 SGHTA and CDR2 FQGNSA. This CDR3 is CASSSGTGTTDTQYF. The CDR3 bases are TGTGCCAGCAGCTCCGGGACAGGCACCACAGATACGCAGTATTTT.

The chain combines TRBV12-3 or TRBV12-4 with TRBJ2-7, with D maybe TRBD1 (5 bases). V was shortened by 5 bases and J by 0 bases, with 14 bases between the two germline ends. The CDR3 covers 15 residues. CDR3 in amino acids: CASSQSLGDSYEQYF. The DNA for the CDR3 is TGTGCCAGCAGTCAATCCTTAGGGGACTCCTACGAGCAGTACTTC.

V usage is TRBV6-1 and J usage is TRBJ2-3, with 12 bases that match TRBD2. Germline values: CDR1 MNHNS, CDR2 SASEGT. With V trimmed by 4 bases and J by 5 bases, 1 base remained unmatched. This CDR3 is 14 amino acids long. The CDR3 nucleotides read TGTGCCAGCAGTGCACTAGCGGGAGGAGATACGCAGTATTTT. It yields the protein CASSALAGGDTQYF.

A single count supports this clonotype. This sequence joins TRBV5-6 and TRBJ2-7, with no clear D. CDR1 SGHDT and CDR2 YYEEEE come from the germline V gene. V was cut by 4 bases and J by 2 bases, with 16 bases left in between. The CDR3 is 15 residues long. The chain's CDR3 is CASSRTGAKTYEQYF. The CDR3 nucleotides are TGTGCCAGCAGCCGTACTGGAGCCAAGACCTACGAGCAGTACTTC.

The chain joins TRBV19 to TRBJ1-5, with 8 bases that match TRBD1. Trimming removed 5 bases from V and 5 bases from J; junction bases left unmatched: 14. Germline CDR1 and CDR2: LNHDA and SQIVND (reference sequence). The CDR3 extends over 17 amino acids. The CDR3 loop reads CASSADRVDKTYQPQHF. CDR3 nucleotide sequence: TGTGCCAGTAGTGCGGACAGGGTAGATAAGACCTATCAGCCCCAGCATTTT.

The genes are TRBV14 and TRBJ2-7, with a possible D match to TRBD1 (6 bases). The length of the CDR3 is 11 residues. Between the trimmed V and J ends, which lost 8 bases and 1 base, there was a span of 6 bases. In germline, CDR1 is SGHDN, CDR2 FVKESK. In nucleotides, the CDR3 is TGTGCCAGCGGACAGTCCTACGAGCAGTACTTC. Translating gives CASGQSYEQYF.

The rearrangement links TRBV20-1 to TRBJ2-3; D not resolved. The CDR3 is 12 residues long. Germline V lookup: CDR1 DFQATT, CDR2 SNEGSKA (reference sequence). Between the trimmed V and J ends, which lost 4 bases and 5 bases, there was a span of 10 bases. The CDR3: CSATSSEDTQYF. The CDR3 nucleotides are TGCAGTGCTACGAGCTCGGAAGATACGCAGTATTTT.

The chain combines TRBV9 with TRBJ1-5, with no clear D. The CDR3 contains 17 residues. The V gene's germline CDR1 is SGDLS and CDR2 YYNGEE. V was shortened by 4 bases and J by 7 bases, with 24 bases between the two germline ends. CDR3 sequence reads: CASSSPARVYMGQPQHF. The CDR3 nucleotides are TGTGCCAGCAGCTCCCCAGCTCGAGTCTACATGGGGCAGCCCCAGCATTTT.

The J gene is TRBJ1-4, the V gene TRBV29-1, with TRBD1 identical over 12 bases. Germline trimming cut 4 bases from V and 10 bases from J; bases unmatched to any gene: 10. Per the germline V gene, CDR1 is SQVTM and CDR2 is ANQGSEA. CDR3 length equals 15 residues. The DNA of the CDR3 is TGCAGCGTTGCCTTCCCTGGGACAGGGGGCGGAAAACTGTTTTTT. It codes for CSVAFPGTGGGKLFF.

The table lists this clonotype with a count of one. V and J are TRBV7-2 and TRBJ2-5; D possibly corresponds to TRBD1 (5 bases). V was clipped by 5 bases and J by 5 bases, with 12 bases between them. The V gene's germline CDR1 is SGHTA and CDR2 FQGNSA. The CDR3 has 13 amino acids. The CDR3 nucleotides read TGTGCCAGCAGCCGCTCAGGGTTGGAGACCCAGTACTTC. It is translated as CASSRSGLETQYF.

This sequence joins TRBV4-1 and TRBJ2-7, with D maybe TRBD2 (5 bases). Germline assignment: CDR1 MGHRA and CDR2 YSYEKL. The CDR3 consists of 14 residues. V lost 4 bases to trimming and J lost 1 base, with 11 bases between them. CDR3 sequence: CASSPSGLSYEQYF. CDR3 nucleotide sequence: TGCGCCAGCAGCCCCTCGGGGTTGTCCTACGAGCAGTACTTC.

The rearrangement links TRBV19 to TRBJ1-2; 7 bases agree with TRBD1. The germline gives CDR1 LNHDA, CDR2 SQIVND (reference sequence). There are 13 residues in the CDR3. Germline trimming cut 1 base from V and 7 bases from J; bases unmatched to any gene: 3. CDR3 amino acids: CASSIVGQVGYTF. The CDR3 DNA sequence: TGTGCCAGTAGTATAGTAGGACAGGTTGGCTACACCTTC.

The V and J genes are TRBV10-3 and TRBJ2-5; TRBD1 aligns across 9 bases. Germline V lookup: CDR1 ENHRY, CDR2 SYGVKD. After removal of 3 bases from V and 5 bases from J, the junction contained 7 bases not matched to a gene. The CDR3 totals 15 residues. The CDR3 nucleotides read TGTGCCATCAGTGAAGCACAGGGGGCGAGGGAGACCCAGTACTTC. Translating gives CAISEAQGARETQYF.